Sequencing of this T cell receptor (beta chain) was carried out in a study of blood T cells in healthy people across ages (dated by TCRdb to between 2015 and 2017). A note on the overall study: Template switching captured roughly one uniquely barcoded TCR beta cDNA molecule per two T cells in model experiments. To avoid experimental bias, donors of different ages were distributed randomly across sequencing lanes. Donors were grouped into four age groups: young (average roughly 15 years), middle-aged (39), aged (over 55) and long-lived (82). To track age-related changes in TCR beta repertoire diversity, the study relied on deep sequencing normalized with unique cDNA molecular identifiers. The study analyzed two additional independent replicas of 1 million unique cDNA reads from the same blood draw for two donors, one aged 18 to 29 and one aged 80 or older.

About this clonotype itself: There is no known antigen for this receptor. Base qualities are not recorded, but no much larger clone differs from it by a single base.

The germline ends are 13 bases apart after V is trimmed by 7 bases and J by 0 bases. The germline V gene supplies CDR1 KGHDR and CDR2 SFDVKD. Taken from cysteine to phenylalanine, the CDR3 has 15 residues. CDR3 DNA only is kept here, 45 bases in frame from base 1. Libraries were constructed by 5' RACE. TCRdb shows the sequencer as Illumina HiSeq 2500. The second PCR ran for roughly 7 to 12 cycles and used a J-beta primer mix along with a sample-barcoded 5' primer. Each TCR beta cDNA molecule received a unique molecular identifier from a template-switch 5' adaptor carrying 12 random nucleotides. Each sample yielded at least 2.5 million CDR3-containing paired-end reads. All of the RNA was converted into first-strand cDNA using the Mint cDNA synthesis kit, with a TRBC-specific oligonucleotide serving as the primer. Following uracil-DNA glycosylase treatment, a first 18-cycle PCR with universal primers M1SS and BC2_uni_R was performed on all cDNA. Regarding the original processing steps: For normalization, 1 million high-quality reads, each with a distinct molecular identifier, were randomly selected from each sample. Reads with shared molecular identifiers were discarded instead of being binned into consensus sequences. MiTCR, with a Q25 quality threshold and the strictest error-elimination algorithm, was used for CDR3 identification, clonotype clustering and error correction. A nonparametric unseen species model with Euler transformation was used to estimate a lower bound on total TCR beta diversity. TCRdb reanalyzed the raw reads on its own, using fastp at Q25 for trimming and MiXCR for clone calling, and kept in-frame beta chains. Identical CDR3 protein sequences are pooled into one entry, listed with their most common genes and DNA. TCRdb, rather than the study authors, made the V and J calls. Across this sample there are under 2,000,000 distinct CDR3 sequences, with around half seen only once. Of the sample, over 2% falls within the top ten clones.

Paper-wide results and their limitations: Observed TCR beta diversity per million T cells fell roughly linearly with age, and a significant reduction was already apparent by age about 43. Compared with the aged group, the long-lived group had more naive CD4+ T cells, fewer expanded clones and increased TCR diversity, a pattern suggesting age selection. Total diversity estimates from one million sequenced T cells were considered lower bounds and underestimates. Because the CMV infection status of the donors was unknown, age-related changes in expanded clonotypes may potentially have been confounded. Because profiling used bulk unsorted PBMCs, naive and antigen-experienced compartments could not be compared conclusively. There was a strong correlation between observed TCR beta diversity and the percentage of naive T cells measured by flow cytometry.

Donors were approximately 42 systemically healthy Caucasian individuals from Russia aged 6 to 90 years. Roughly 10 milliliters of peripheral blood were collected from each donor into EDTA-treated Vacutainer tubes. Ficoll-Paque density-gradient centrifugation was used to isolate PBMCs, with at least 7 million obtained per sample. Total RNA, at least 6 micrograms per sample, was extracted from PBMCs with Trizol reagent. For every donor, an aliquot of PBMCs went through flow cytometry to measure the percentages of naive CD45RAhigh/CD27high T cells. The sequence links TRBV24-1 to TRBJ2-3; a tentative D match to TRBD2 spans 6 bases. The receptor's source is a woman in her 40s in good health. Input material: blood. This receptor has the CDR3 CATSLGGVSTDTQYF. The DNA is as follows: TGTGCCACCAGCCTAGGAGGGGTCAGCACAGATACGCAGTATTTT.